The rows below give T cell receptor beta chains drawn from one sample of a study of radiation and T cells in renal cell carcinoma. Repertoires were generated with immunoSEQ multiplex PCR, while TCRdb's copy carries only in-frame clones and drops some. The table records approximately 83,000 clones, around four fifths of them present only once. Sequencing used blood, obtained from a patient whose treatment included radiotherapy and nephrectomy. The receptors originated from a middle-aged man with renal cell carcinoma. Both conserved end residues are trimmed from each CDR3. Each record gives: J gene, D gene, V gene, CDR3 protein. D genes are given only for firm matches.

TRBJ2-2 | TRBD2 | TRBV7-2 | ASSLRPGGNTGELF
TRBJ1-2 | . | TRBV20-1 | SAILNYGYT
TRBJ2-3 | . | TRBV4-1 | ASSQEATQY
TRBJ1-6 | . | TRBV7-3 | ASSWGSEQPLH
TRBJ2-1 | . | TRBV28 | ASSGQYNEQF
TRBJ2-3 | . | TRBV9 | ASSVAGTPADTQY
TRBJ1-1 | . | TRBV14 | ASSQGSNTEAF
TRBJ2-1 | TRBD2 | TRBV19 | ASRERGAPGNEQF
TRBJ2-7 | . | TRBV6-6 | ASSPGPGQY
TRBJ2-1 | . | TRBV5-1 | ASSLSDEQF
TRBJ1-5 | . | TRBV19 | ATSAQGGAGNQPQH
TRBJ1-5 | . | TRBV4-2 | ASSTGGDQPQH
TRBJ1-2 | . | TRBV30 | AWIGAGTSYGYT
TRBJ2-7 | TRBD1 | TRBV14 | ASSRGQGNSYEQY
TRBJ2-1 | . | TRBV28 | ASLGPSSYNEQF
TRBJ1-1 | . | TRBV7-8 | ASSPGKGSNTEAF
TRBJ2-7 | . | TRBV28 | ATTGENYEQY
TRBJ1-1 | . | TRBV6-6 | ASRPMNTEAF
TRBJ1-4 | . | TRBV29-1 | SVELGSGRELF
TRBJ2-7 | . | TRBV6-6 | ASSRQVSYEQY
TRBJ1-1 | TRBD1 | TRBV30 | AWRQGDTEAF
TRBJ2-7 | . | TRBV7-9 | ASSLYAGVEQY
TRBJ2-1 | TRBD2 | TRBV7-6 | ASSFTSGGYNEQF
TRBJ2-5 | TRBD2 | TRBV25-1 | ASSARGGQETQY
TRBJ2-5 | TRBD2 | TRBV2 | ASSRRTSGGTDQETQY
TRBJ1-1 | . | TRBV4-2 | ASSQDLRAAGEAF
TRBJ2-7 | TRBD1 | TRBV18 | ASSPMRDRVIFYEQY
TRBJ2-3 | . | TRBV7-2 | ASSLVGGDLFTDTQY
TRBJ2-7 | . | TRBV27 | ASSLAPVYEQY
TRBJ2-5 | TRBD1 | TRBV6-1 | ASSEGTGQETQY
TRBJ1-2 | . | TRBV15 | ATSSEGGYGYT
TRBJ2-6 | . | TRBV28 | ASSFLLGSGANVLT
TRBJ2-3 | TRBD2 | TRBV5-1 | ASSLAGTSGTDTQY
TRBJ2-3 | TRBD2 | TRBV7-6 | ASSLAFRTSRKLRHEDTQY
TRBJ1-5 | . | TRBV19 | ASSIKGRVIGQPQH
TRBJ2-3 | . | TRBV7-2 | ASRPKGMDTDTQY
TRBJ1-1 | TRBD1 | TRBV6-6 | ASSRDSNTEAF
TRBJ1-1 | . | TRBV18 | ASSRSQGPEAF
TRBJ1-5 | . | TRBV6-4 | ASSPIASNQPQH
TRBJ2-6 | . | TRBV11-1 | ASSLSTANSGANVLT
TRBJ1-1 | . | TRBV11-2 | ASSLDTGSDTEAF
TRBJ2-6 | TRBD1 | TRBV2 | ASSEVGQNSGANVLT
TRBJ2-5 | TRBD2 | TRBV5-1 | ASSQTSGEGETQY
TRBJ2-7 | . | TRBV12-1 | ASSPTGLSYEQY
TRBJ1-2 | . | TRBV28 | ASSSPQGGYT
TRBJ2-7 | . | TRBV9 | ASSVSDHSSQY
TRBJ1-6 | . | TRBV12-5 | ASGLNRNSPLH
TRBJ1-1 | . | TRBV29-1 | SVRVTLKGTEAF
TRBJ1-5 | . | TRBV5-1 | ASSFLGDSNQPQH
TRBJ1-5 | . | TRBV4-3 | ASSQDTSNQPQH
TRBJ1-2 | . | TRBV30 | AWSVGFGYGYT
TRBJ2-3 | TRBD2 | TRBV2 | ASGEDGTRADTQY
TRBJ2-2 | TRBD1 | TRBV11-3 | ASSFGQGANTGELF
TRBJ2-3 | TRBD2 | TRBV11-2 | ASSSGTSRNTDTQY
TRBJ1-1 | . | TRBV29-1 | SVERTANTEAF
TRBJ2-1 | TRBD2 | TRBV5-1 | ASSSPSPTAHRLAAYNEQF
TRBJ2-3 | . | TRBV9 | ASGLVGGTDTQY
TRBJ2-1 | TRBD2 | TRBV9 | ASSDEATQVAGDEQF
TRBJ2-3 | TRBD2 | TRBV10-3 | AIGGRALAGITDTQY